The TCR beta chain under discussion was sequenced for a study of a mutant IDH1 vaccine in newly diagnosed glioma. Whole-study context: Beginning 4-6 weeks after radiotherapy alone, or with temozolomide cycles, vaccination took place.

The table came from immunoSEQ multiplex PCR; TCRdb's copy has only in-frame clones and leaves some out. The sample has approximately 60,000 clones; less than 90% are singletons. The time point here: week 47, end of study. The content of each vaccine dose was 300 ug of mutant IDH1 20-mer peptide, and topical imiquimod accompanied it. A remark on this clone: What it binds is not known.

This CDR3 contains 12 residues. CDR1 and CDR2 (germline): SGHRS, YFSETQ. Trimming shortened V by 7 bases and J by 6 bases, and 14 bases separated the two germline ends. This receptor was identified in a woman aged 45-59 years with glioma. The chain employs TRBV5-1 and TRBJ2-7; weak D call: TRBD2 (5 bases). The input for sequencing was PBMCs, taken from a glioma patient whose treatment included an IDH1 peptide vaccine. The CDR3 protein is CASGLGDSEQYF. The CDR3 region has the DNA TGCGCCAGCGGGCTCGGGGATTCCGAGCAGTACTTC.